This T cell receptor beta chain is drawn from a study of beta chain features in type 1 diabetes (dated by TCRdb to 2017 to 2018). Study-wide context: Patients and healthy donors did not differ in mean age, gender distribution, total cell number or subset yield. Across all samples, around 100 million sorted cells were examined, and cell number per subset correlated strongly with RNA yield. In the study, recently diagnosed type 1 diabetes patients and matched healthy donors were compared on the TCRB repertoires of their sorted circulating CD4+ T cell subsets. Regulatory and stem cell-like memory subsets were obtained from only 8 patients and roughly 8 healthy donors, while naive and central memory subsets were obtained from all 30 or so donors. Points the paper makes about the study in general: A moderate but significant shortening of TCRB CDR3 length was observed in type 1 diabetes patients in all four CD4+ subsets. Naive, central memory and regulatory TCRB repertoires appeared to be more similar among patients than among healthy donors. Shorter templates might be favored by PCR, yet because patient and control samples were amplified and corrected together, any such skew would affect both groups equally. Sequencing cDNA rather than genomic DNA could over-represent highly expressing activated cells, although activation and CD3 levels did not differ between groups. At VDJ recombination sites, type 1 diabetes patients had fewer insertions and more deleted nucleotides, which implies abnormalities in thymic rearrangement. HLA sub-analyses involved small numbers of individuals, so any influence of HLA type on TCRB rearrangement remained unresolved.

All of the isolated RNA was reverse transcribed with the High Capacity cDNA Reverse Transcription Kit, so expressed TCRB transcripts were sequenced. Deep immunoSEQ sequencing was performed on naive, central memory and regulatory T cell samples, with an average of roughly 3.5 million total reads per sample. Sorted cells were lysed in RLT buffer, and RNA was extracted using DNase-treated RNeasy Micro or Mini kits according to cell number. To prevent cross-contamination, each cell subset was processed individually, whereas patient and healthy donor samples were processed jointly. TCRB sequences were amplified from cDNA with the immunoSEQ multiplex PCR, producing 87-bp fragments spanning the CDR3 region. The amplicons were sequenced using the Illumina HiSeq platform. Per the source publication's procedure: PCR bias was computationally corrected using synthetic template baselines, reads within Hamming distance 2 were collapsed, and singletons that could not be merged were discarded. Reads were aligned to IMGT to assign V, D and J genes, CDR3 length, and insertions or deletions at six rearrangement sites. Within each subset, clonotype counts were normalized to sorted cell number, after which true diversity and Gini coefficients were computed with the tcR R package. The overlap coefficient, calculated on TCRB nucleotide sequences, was used to quantify repertoire sharing. Drawn from immuneACCESS, this table holds only the in-frame rearrangements with V and J called that TCRdb kept. Clones are partly lost; checked studies trace under half to an unresolved V gene and leave the rest unexplained. D and trimming were read from the DNA, whereas the V and J calls and clone size are those reported in that table. This sample has over 150,000 clones in its table, and more than 10% of those were observed once. About 0.59% of the sample is held by the ten biggest clonotypes.

From each donor, a single peripheral blood sample of around 120 mL on average was drawn into heparinised tubes. Using a panel that included CD45RO, CCR7, CD25, CD127, CD95 and CD27, naive, central memory, regulatory and stem cell-like memory CD4+ T cells were sorted on a BD FACSAria II. Every sorted population had a purity above 95%. PBMCs were separated immediately by Lymphoprep density gradient centrifugation and were stained directly, without being cultured. To minimize batch effects, samples were stained and sorted in pairs, one healthy donor with one patient per experiment. The CDR3 numbers 12 residues from cysteine through phenylalanine. Only the CDR3 DNA is retained, 36 bases long and in frame from the first base. The germline V gene supplies CDR1 MDHEN and CDR2 SYDVKM. Trimming costs V 4 bases and J 4 bases, and their ends lie 8 bases apart. A word on this clone: This receptor's antigen is unknown. No base quality values were provided; no much bigger clone lies one nucleotide off.

The sequence derives from a woman between 18 and 30 years old in good health. The source material was central memory CD4+ T cells from blood. Recombination joined TRBV28 with TRBJ2-7; the D gene cannot be named for sure. The nucleotides are TGTGCCAGCAGTTCCAGTATTTACGAGCAGTACTTC. The resulting protein is CASSSSIYEQYF.